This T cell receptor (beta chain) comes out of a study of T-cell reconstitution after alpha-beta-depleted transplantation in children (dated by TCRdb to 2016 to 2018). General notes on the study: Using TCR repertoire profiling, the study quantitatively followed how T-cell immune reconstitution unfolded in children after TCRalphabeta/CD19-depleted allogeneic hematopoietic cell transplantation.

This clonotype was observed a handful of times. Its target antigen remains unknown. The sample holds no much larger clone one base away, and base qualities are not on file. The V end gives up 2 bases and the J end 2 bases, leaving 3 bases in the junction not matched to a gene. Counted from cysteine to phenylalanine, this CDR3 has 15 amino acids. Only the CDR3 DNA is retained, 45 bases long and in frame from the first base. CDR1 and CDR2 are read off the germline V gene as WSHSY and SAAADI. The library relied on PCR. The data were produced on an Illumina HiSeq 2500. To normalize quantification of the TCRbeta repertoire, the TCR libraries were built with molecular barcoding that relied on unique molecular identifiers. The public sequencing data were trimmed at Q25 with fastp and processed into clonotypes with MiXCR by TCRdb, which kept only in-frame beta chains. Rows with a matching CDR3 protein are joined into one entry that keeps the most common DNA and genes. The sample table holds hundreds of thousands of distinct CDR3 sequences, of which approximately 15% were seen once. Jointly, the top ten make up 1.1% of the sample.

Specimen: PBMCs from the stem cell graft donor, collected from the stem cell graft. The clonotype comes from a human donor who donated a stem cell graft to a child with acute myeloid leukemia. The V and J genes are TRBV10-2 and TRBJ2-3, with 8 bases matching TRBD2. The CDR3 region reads CASSEAGLATDTQYF. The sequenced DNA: TGCGCCAGCAGTGAGGCCGGACTAGCCACAGATACGCAGTATTTT.